The 2 T cell receptor beta chains below were found in one sample sequenced in a study of a mutant IDH1 vaccine in newly diagnosed glioma. No antigen has been assigned to these receptors. Time point here: week 35, safety follow-up. A single vaccine dose contained 300 ug of mutant IDH1 20-mer peptide, and topical imiquimod was used with it. The table came from immunoSEQ multiplex PCR; TCRdb's copy has only in-frame clones and leaves some out. The sample carries about 68,000 clones, roughly 84% recorded once. The material was PBMCs, obtained from a glioma patient whose treatment included an IDH1 peptide vaccine. The receptors derive from a man aged 18 to 30 with glioma.

This clone was counted a single time. The CDR3 here is CASSGTGNNSPLHF. The CDR3 DNA follows: TGTGCCAGCAGCGGGACAGGGAATAATTCACCCCTCCACTTT. The V call is TRBV2, the J call TRBJ1-6; TRBD1 aligns across 9 bases. CDR3 length: 14 residues. CDR1 is SNHLY, CDR2 FYNNEI, per germline. Trimming at V came to 6 bases and at J to 5 bases, leaving 2 bases not matched to a gene. The complete variable domain, with remaining parts taken from reference TRBV2 and TRBJ1-6, reads EPEVTQTPSHQVTQMGQEVILRCVPISNHLYFYWYRQILGQKVEFLVSFYNNEISEKSEIFDDQFSVERPDGSNFTLKIRSTKLEDSAMYFCASSGTGNNSPLHFGNGTRLTVT.

The chain links TRBV15 to TRBJ1-5, with D possibly TRBD1 on 6 matching bases. V was cut by 2 bases and J by 1 base, with 24 bases left in between. Germline CDR1 LNHNV, CDR2 YYDKDF (reference sequence). The CDR3 extends over 20 amino acids. As DNA, the CDR3 is TGTGCCACCAGCAGACGTATTCCAAAGATACAGGGCTGGAGCAATCAGCCCCAGCATTTT. Protein sequence: CATSRRIPKIQGWSNQPQHF.